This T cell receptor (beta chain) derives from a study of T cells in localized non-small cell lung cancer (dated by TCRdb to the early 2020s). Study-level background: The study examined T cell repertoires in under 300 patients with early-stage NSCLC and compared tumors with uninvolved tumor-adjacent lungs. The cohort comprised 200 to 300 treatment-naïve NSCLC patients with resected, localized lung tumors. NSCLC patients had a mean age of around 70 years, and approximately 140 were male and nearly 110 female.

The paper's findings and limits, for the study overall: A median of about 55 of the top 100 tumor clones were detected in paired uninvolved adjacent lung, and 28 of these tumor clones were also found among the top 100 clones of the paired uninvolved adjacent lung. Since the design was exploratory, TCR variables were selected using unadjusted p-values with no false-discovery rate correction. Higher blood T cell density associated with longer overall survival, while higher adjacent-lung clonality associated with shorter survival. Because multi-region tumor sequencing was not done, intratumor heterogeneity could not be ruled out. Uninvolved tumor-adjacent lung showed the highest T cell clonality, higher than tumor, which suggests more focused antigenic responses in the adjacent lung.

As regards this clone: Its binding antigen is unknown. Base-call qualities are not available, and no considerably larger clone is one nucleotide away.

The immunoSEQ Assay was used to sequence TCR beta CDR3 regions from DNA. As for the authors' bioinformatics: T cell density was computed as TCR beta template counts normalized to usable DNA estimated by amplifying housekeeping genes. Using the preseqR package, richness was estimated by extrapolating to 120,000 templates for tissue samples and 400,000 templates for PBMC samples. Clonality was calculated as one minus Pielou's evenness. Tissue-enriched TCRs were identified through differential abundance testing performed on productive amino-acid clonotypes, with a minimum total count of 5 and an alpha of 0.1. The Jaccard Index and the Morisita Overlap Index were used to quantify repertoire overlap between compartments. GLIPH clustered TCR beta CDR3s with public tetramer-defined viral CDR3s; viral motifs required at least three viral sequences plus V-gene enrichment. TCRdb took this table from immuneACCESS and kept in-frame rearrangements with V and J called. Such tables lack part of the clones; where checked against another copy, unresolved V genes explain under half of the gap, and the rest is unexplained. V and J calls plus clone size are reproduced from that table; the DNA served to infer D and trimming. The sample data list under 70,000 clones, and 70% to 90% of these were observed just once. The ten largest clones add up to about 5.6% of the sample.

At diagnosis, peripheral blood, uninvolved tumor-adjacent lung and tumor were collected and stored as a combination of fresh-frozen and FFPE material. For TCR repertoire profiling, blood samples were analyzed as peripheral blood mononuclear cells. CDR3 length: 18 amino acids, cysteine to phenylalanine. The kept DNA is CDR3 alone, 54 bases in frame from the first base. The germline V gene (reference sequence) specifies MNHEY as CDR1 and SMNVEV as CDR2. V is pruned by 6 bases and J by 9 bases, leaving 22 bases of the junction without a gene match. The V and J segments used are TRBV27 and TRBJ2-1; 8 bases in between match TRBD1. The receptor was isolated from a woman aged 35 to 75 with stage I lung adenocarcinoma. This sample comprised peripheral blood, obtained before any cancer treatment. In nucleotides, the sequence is TGTGCCAGCAGCCATGGACAGGGTATAGGTCTGGGCCCTGGTGAGCAGTTCTTC. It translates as CASSHGQGIGLGPGEQFF.